This T cell receptor (beta chain) emerged from a study of CD8 T cells in ankylosing spondylitis. Note on this clonotype: The antigen is not known.

The CDR3 has 16 residues. Trimming cost V 5 bases and J 6 bases; bases outside gene matches: 10. CDR1 is SEHNR and CDR2 is FQNEAQ in the germline V gene (reference sequence). 5'-RACE, quantitative and with molecular barcodes, yielded the TCR beta libraries. TCRdb called the 5' RACE reads again in MiXCR, with one record for every CDR3 protein. Of some 130,000 distinct CDR3 sequences in the sample, around 6.6% were seen once. The study's findings and limits: Characteristic, it appeared, of ankylosing spondylitis blood was a TCR beta motif of eight highly homologous variants.

The material sequenced was blood, either unsorted or a sorted T cell fraction (not recorded which). The TCR sequence derives from a female donor with ankylosing spondylitis or in good health (not recorded which). The chain employs TRBV7-9 and TRBJ2-1; 10 nucleotides match TRBD2. CDR3 sequence reads: CASSPRNQRGGNEQFF. CDR3 nucleotides: TGTGCCAGCAGCCCCCGCAACCAGCGGGGGGGCAATGAGCAGTTCTTC.